This T cell receptor beta chain was identified in a study of CD8 T cells in Susac syndrome. Study outcomes and limitations: The study acknowledged a relatively small number of individuals in its TCR sequencing and HLA analysis.

In blood CD8+ and CD4+ T cells, TCR beta underwent sequencing. The authors negatively isolated CD8+ and CD4+ T cells and FACS-enriched TEMRA cells. Random-hexamer reverse transcription was applied to 0.5 to 1 ug RNA. With immunoSEQ multiplex PCR, TCR beta CDR3 was amplified across 54 Vbeta and 13 Jbeta. TCRdb analysed the immunoSEQ multiplex PCR reads with MiXCR anew, one entry per CDR3 protein. The sample consists of 230,000 or so distinct CDR3 sequences, 95% of them appearing once. Per the germline V gene, CDR1 is GTSNPN and CDR2 is SVGIG (reference sequence). With 3 bases removed from V and 6 bases from J, the gap between germline ends came to 7 bases. The CDR3 runs to 11 residues. Of note for this clonotype: Its cognate antigen is unknown.

Specimen: CD4+ T cells from PBMCs. The source of this sequence is a human donor with multiple sclerosis. V and J are TRBV30 and TRBJ2-3; no reliable D call. CDR3 in DNA: TGTGCCTGGAGCGTTGGGGATACGCAGTATTTT. Protein sequence: CAWSVGDTQYF.